This entry lists 18 T cell receptor beta chains sequenced from one sample in a study of PD-1 blockade in classical Hodgkin lymphoma. The data were produced by immunoSEQ multiplex PCR, yet TCRdb's version contains in-frame clones alone and is incomplete. This repertoire shows approximately 15,000 clones, 84% found once; its top ten account for roughly 25%. Each of the patients experienced relapse following autologous stem cell transplantation, and their brentuximab vedotin exposure differed. The sequenced sample was peripheral blood mononuclear cells (PBMCs), obtained at baseline. The receptors derive from a human donor with classical Hodgkin lymphoma.

V is TRBV20-1 and J is TRBJ1-2; D might be TRBD1 (6 bases). Germline V gene sequence: CDR1 DFQATT, CDR2 SNEGSKA (reference sequence). The CDR3 is 11 amino acids. V lost 5 bases and J lost 4, with 8 bases in between. CDR3 sequence (DNA): TGCAGTGCTCGAGGGGGCTATGGCTACACCTTC. Translation: CSARGGYGYTF.

V usage is TRBV12-5 and J usage is TRBJ2-7, with D uncertain. The V end was cut by 4 bases, the J end by 6 bases, with 19 bases between. Germline-derived CDR1 and CDR2 are LGHNT and FRNRAP. The CDR3 is made up of 15 amino acids. CDR3 residues: CASGSATAARFEQYV. The CDR3 DNA follows: TGTGCTAGTGGTTCCGCCACGGCGGCGAGGTTCGAGCAGTACGTC.

The chain couples TRBV28 to TRBJ2-6; the D gene is possibly TRBD2 (5 bases). The germline V and J ends were trimmed by 5 bases and 1 base, with 9 bases remaining between them. The CDR3 consists of 15 residues. The germline V gene has CDR1 MDHEN and CDR2 SYDVKM. CDR3 amino acids: CASSPTGSGANVLTF. The DNA of the CDR3 is TGTGCCAGCAGTCCGACGGGGTCTGGGGCCAACGTCCTGACTTTC.

The V gene is TRBV7-2, the J gene TRBJ2-3, with 11 bases matching TRBD2. There are 17 residues in the CDR3. CDR1 is SGHTA and CDR2 is FQGNSA in the germline V gene. The trim removed 2 bases at V and 3 bases at J, leaving 7 bases unmatched. Written as DNA, the CDR3 is TGTGCCAGCAGCTTATTCAATAGCGGGGGGGCGACAGATACGCAGTATTTT. It codes for CASSLFNSGGATDTQYF.

This clone was detected a few times. The chain uses TRBV15 and TRBJ1-5; D is uncertain. CDR1 is LNHNV, CDR2 YYDKDF, per germline (reference sequence). Trimming left V 3 bases short and J 1 base short, with 4 bases between. This CDR3 region has 13 residues. The CDR3 sequence is CATSSYSNQPQHF. The CDR3 DNA reads TGTGCCACCAGCAGCTACAGCAATCAGCCCCAGCATTTT.

The rearrangement joins TRBV6-5 to TRBJ2-2; TRBD2 is a possible D gene (6 bases). Germline V gene data show CDR1 as MNHEY and CDR2 as SVGAGI. Trimming removed 2 bases at V and 5 bases at J, with 9 bases between. The CDR3 is 14 amino acids. CDR3 sequence (DNA): TGTGCCAGCAGTTACGAGGGGAGGACCGGGGAGCTGTTTTTT. As protein: CASSYEGRTGELFF.

The table lists this clone with a count of one. The junction does not match germline at one end; this may be a read error. This chain links TRBV7-9 with TRBJ1-6, with D perhaps TRBD1 (5 bases). The CDR3 has 14 amino acids. Germline assignment: CDR1 SEHNR and CDR2 FQNEAQ (reference sequence). The CDR3 sequence is CASSLPGNNSPLHF. The CDR3 bases are TGTGCCAGTAGCTTACCAGGGAATAATTCACCCCTCCACTTT.

This chain uses TRBV19 with TRBJ2-1; 7 bases match TRBD1. V was pared by 3 bases and J by 5 bases, with 13 bases of the junction left unmatched. Germline V lookup: CDR1 LNHDA, CDR2 SQIVND (reference sequence). The CDR3 runs 17 residues. CDR3 DNA sequence: TGTGCCAGTAGTATCTCCCCCCCGGGCAGGGGGAACAATGAGCAGTTCTTC. Amino acids: CASSISPPGRGNNEQFF.

The chain is built from TRBV28 and TRBJ1-1, with 10 bases aligning to TRBD1. V gave up 4 bases and J gave up 2 bases; unmatched junction bases: 4. This CDR3 region has 15 residues. Per the germline V gene, CDR1 is MDHEN and CDR2 is SYDVKM. Here the CDR3 reads CASSSGQGGNTEAFF. CDR3 nucleotide sequence: TGTGCCAGCAGTTCCGGACAGGGGGGCAACACTGAAGCTTTCTTT.

The V gene is TRBV19, the J gene TRBJ1-5, with D possibly matching TRBD1 (5 bases). CDR1 and CDR2 from the germline V gene are LNHDA and SQIVND (reference sequence). This CDR3 has 15 residues. V lost 6 bases and J 2 bases, leaving 14 bases between the germline ends. The DNA of the CDR3 is TGTGCCAGTAGGTTCCTGGTAGGGGGCAATCAGCCCCAGCATTTT. It yields the protein CASRFLVGGNQPQHF.

This clone was recorded once. The chain is built from TRBV2 and TRBJ2-7; weak D call: TRBD1 (6 bases). The CDR3 runs to 12 residues. The germline V and J ends were trimmed by 6 bases and 2 bases, with 8 bases remaining between them. Germline assignment: CDR1 SNHLY and CDR2 FYNNEI. The DNA for the CDR3 is TGTGCCAGCAGGGCAGGGGCCTACGAGCAGTACTTC. The encoded protein is CASRAGAYEQYF. The full variable domain, rest sourced from reference TRBV2 and TRBJ2-7, is EPEVTQTPSHQVTQMGQEVILRCVPISNHLYFYWYRQILGQKVEFLVSFYNNEISEKSEIFDDQFSVERPDGSNFTLKIRSTKLEDSAMYFCASRAGAYEQYFGPGTRLTVT.

V and J are TRBV29-1 and TRBJ2-5, with TRBD2 matching over 7 bases. The CDR3 is 12 residues long. Germline V gene sequence: CDR1 SQVTM, CDR2 ANQGSEA. J gave up 7 bases and V 5 bases, and 7 bases lay outside the gene matches. CDR3 in DNA: TGCAGCGTTAGTGGGAGGGCGGGGACCCAGTACTTC. Translating it yields CSVSGRAGTQYF.

This clone was counted a few times. The CDR3 region is CASSFADTQYF. DNA for the CDR3: TGTGCCAGCAGCTTCGCAGATACGCAGTATTTT. V usage is TRBV7-2 and J usage is TRBJ2-3, with D unresolved. There are 11 residues in the CDR3. CDR1 and CDR2 from the germline V gene are SGHTA and FQGNSA. The V end lost 3 bases, the J end lost 4 bases, and 2 bases lay between the germline ends. Looking up the rest from reference TRBV7-2 and TRBJ2-3 gives the full variable domain: GAGVSQSPSNKVTEKGKDVELRCDPISGHTALYWYRQSLGQGLEFLIYFQGNSAPDKSGLPSDRFSAERTGGSVSTLTIQRTQQEDSAVYLCASSFADTQYFGPGTRLTVL.

This rearrangement joins TRBV11-3 to TRBJ1-4; TRBD1 matches at 8 bases. Germline V gene sequence: CDR1 SGHNT, CDR2 YENEEA. This CDR3 spans 15 amino acids. The V and J ends lost 5 bases and 6 bases, in that order; junction bases with no gene match: 8. The CDR3 sequence is CASSPGQGLYEKLFF. As DNA, the CDR3 is TGTGCCAGCAGCCCAGGACAGGGCCTTTATGAAAAACTGTTTTTT.

V is TRBV29-1 and J is TRBJ1-2; 9 bases map to TRBD1. Germline CDR1 and CDR2: SQVTM and ANQGSEA. This CDR3 has 14 amino acids. V was pared by 6 bases and J by 4 bases, with 9 bases of the junction left unmatched. CDR3 protein: CSVEQGAARYGYTF. The CDR3 DNA follows: TGCAGCGTGGAACAGGGGGCCGCCCGCTATGGCTACACCTTC.

The chain couples TRBV6-1 to TRBJ2-1; D is unclear. Germline V gene sequence: CDR1 MNHNS, CDR2 SASEGT. The CDR3 has 15 amino acids. V was trimmed by 6 bases and J by 7 bases, leaving 19 bases between them. In nucleotides, the CDR3 is TGTGCCAGCAGCTTAAGCCGAAACGTTTGGAATGAGCAGTTCTTC. This translates into CASSLSRNVWNEQFF.

The chain is built from TRBV27 and TRBJ2-1, with D possibly being TRBD2 (6 bases). V gave up 1 base and J gave up 9 bases, with 7 bases separating them. The CDR3 loop spans 12 amino acids. Germline CDR1 is MNHEY and CDR2 is SMNVEV (reference sequence). The DNA of the CDR3 is TGTGCCAGCAGTTTATACGGGGGTGAGCAGTTCTTC. This translates into CASSLYGGEQFF.

V gene TRBV29-1 combines with J gene TRBJ1-5; TRBD1 aligns across 8 bases. V lost 6 bases and J lost 2; bases outside the gene matches: 3. In germline, CDR1 is SQVTM, CDR2 ANQGSEA. The CDR3 has 13 amino acids. The CDR3 loop is CSVGQAGNQPQHF. As DNA, the CDR3 is TGCAGCGTGGGACAGGCGGGCAATCAGCCCCAGCATTTT.